These 26 T cell receptor beta chains share one sample of origin, sequenced in a study of blood T cell repertoires in COVID-19. Sequencing used immunoSEQ multiplex PCR; TCRdb keeps in-frame clones, though not all of them. The data contain fewer than 450,000 clones, about 91% of them singletons. Sequenced input: peripheral blood. These receptors originate from a woman between 50 and 59 years old with COVID-19, enrolled during active disease.

This rearrangement joins TRBV2 to TRBJ2-2, with 8 bases aligning to TRBD1. CDR1 is SNHLY, CDR2 FYNNEI, per germline. This CDR3 contains 14 residues. V lost 2 bases and J lost 6; bases outside the gene matches: 2. The CDR3, as DNA: TGTGCCAGCAGTGAAAGGACAGGGCCCGGGGAGCTGTTTTTT. Its protein is CASSERTGPGELFF.

This rearrangement joins TRBV5-1 to TRBJ1-2; D is unresolved. V dropped 0 bases and J dropped 9 bases, with 9 bases sitting between them. Germline-derived CDR1 and CDR2 are SGHRS and YFSETQ. CDR3 length: 12 amino acids. The CDR3 sequence: CASSLGLSSYTF. The CDR3 DNA reads as TGCGCCAGCAGCTTGGGTTTAAGCAGCTACACCTTC.

This chain uses TRBV6-1 with TRBJ1-1, with TRBD1 identical over 8 bases. Losses at the gene ends were 1 base for V and 3 bases for J; bases not matched to a gene: 4. The CDR3 loop spans 15 amino acids. Germline CDR1 and CDR2: MNHNS and SASEGT. CDR3 nucleotide sequence: TGTGCCAGCAGTGAAGACCCGACAGGGGACACTGAAGCTTTCTTT. Translated, it gives CASSEDPTGDTEAFF.

There are a few counts of this clone. The V and J genes are TRBV11-1 and TRBJ2-3; TRBD2 might be the D (6 bases). V was cut by 4 bases and J by 3 bases, with 17 bases left in between. Germline V gives CDR1 SGHAT, CDR2 FQDESV (reference sequence). The CDR3 loop spans 16 amino acids. The CDR3 DNA reads TGTGCCAGCAGCTCCGCCGGGCTTGGGGGGACAGATACGCAGTATTTT. It codes for CASSSAGLGGTDTQYF.

This sequence joins TRBV24-1 and TRBJ2-1, with TRBD1 matching 11 bases. Germline-derived CDR1 and CDR2 are KGHDR and SFDVKD. The junction had 10 bases not matched to a gene; V was cut back by 6 bases and J by 4 bases. CDR3 size: 17 residues. The CDR3 DNA follows: TGTGCCACCAGTCCCACGGACAGGGGGCTTACATACAATGAGCAGTTCTTC. Encoded protein: CATSPTDRGLTYNEQFF.

The chain is built from TRBV25-1 and TRBJ1-2; TRBD1 is a possible D gene (5 bases). Germline lookup yields CDR1 MGHDK and CDR2 SYGVNS. The CDR3 totals 11 residues. V was clipped by 3 bases and J by 11 bases, with 10 bases between them. The CDR3 is CASSDATAYTF. In DNA form, the CDR3 reads TGTGCCAGCAGTGACGCGACAGCGTACACCTTC.

This chain links TRBV20-1 with TRBJ1-1; TRBD1 is a possible D gene (6 bases). V lost 3 bases and J lost 3, with 17 bases in between. This CDR3 has 15 amino acids. CDR1 is DFQATT, CDR2 SNEGSKA, per germline (reference sequence). The chain's CDR3 is CSASTGFDVHTEAFF. The CDR3 coding sequence is TGCAGTGCTAGTACAGGGTTTGATGTCCACACTGAAGCTTTCTTT.

The chain carries TRBV24-1 and TRBJ2-1; 8 nucleotides line up with TRBD2. Losses at the gene ends were 1 base for V and 10 bases for J; bases not matched to a gene: 2. The CDR3 has 13 residues. Germline V lookup: CDR1 KGHDR, CDR2 SFDVKD. The CDR3 DNA reads TGTGCCACCAGTGATTTTCCTAGCGGGGAGCAGTTCTTC. Translation: CATSDFPSGEQFF.

The chain combines TRBV5-6 with TRBJ2-5, with a possible D match to TRBD1 (5 bases). Germline CDR1 is SGHDT and CDR2 is YYEEEE. With 0 bases removed from V and 5 bases from J, the gap between germline ends came to 17 bases. The CDR3 contains 16 residues. The CDR3 DNA follows: TGTGCCAGCAGCTTGGTTGGGGCAGGGAATGCGGAGACCCAGTACTTC. Amino acids: CASSLVGAGNAETQYF.

This rearrangement joins TRBV6-5 to TRBJ2-3; maybe TRBD2 (6 bases). The CDR3 has 13 amino acids. V gave up 4 bases and J gave up 10 bases, with 15 bases separating them. Germline loops: CDR1 MNHEY, CDR2 SVGAGI. This chain's CDR3 is CASSSGERGAQYF. CDR3 nucleotides: TGTGCCAGCAGTTCGGGGGAGCGCGGGGCGCAGTATTTT.

This chain connects TRBV7-6 to TRBJ2-7; 10 positions match TRBD2. Losses at the gene ends were 5 bases for V and 4 bases for J; bases not matched to a gene: 8. The CDR3 contains 15 residues. The germline CDR1 and CDR2 sequences are SGHVS and FNYEAQ. The CDR3 loop is CASSLTSGVRYEQYF. The CDR3 DNA follows: TGTGCCAGCAGCCTAACTAGCGGGGTGAGGTACGAGCAGTACTTC.

The rearrangement uses TRBV3-1 (or the pseudogene TRBV3-2) and TRBJ1-1; 8 bases align to TRBD1. CDR1 and CDR2 from the germline V gene are LGHDT and YNNKEL (reference sequence). The length of the CDR3 is 14 residues. After removal of 4 bases from V and 4 bases from J, the junction contained 5 bases not matched to a gene. CDR3 in DNA: TGTGCCAGCAGCCTACAGGGGGGGAGCACTGAAGCTTTCTTT. Amino acids: CASSLQGGSTEAFF.

This sequence joins TRBV2 and TRBJ2-1, with TRBD2 as a possible D gene (5 bases). Germline V gene sequence: CDR1 SNHLY, CDR2 FYNNEI. Trimming removed 4 bases from V and 3 bases from J, with 7 bases in between. The CDR3 sequence is 13 residues long. For the CDR3, the DNA is TGTGCCAGCAGTGGAGGGTTCTACAATGAGCAGTTCTTC. Its protein is CASSGGFYNEQFF. The full variable domain, rest sourced from reference TRBV2 and TRBJ2-1, is EPEVTQTPSHQVTQMGQEVILRCVPISNHLYFYWYRQILGQKVEFLVSFYNNEISEKSEIFDDQFSVERPDGSNFTLKIRSTKLEDSAMYFCASSGGFYNEQFFGPGTRLTVL.

This clone is a singleton in its sample. V is TRBV6-9 and J is TRBJ1-2, with D perhaps matching TRBD1 (5 bases). The V end was cut by 3 bases, the J end by 7 bases, with 9 bases between. In germline, CDR1 is MNHGY, CDR2 SVAAGI. The CDR3 consists of 12 residues. CDR3 sequence: CASSYREGGYTF. CDR3 sequence (DNA): TGTGCCAGCAGTTACAGGGAAGGTGGCTACACCTTC.

The rearrangement joins TRBV27 to TRBJ1-5; D is possibly TRBD1 (5 bases). Between the trimmed V and J ends, which lost 3 bases and 6 bases, there was a span of 15 bases. Germline V lookup: CDR1 MNHEY, CDR2 SMNVEV (reference sequence). This CDR3 region has 15 residues. CDR3 sequence: CASSFQGGDGQPQHF. CDR3 DNA: TGTGCCAGCAGTTTCCAGGGAGGGGATGGTCAGCCCCAGCATTTT.

The genes are TRBV19 and TRBJ2-3; 7 bases fit TRBD2. V trimming: 8 bases; J trimming: 3 bases; junction bases outside the gene matches: 11. Germline V gene data show CDR1 as LNHDA and CDR2 as SQIVND (reference sequence). CDR3 length: 15 amino acids. CDR3 sequence reads: CASVSGEGSTDTQYF. CDR3 coding DNA: TGTGCCAGTGTGAGCGGGGAAGGCTCTACAGATACGCAGTATTTT.

The chain links TRBV29-1 to TRBJ1-2, with 7 bases lining up with TRBD1. Trimming removed 6 bases from V and 2 bases from J; junction bases left unmatched: 3. This CDR3 comprises 12 residues. Looked up from germline, CDR1 is SQVTM and CDR2 is ANQGSEA. The CDR3 nucleotides read TGCAGCGTGGACAGGTCCAACTATGGCTACACCTTC. Translation: CSVDRSNYGYTF. Full variable domain (missing parts from reference TRBV29-1 and TRBJ1-2): SAVISQKPSRDICQRGTSLTIQCQVDSQVTMMFWYRQQPGQSLTLIATANQGSEATYESGFVIDKFPISRPNLTFSTLTVSNMSPEDSSIYLCSVDRSNYGYTFGSGTRLTVV.

The rearrangement joins TRBV7-6 to TRBJ2-2, with 8 positions matching TRBD1. The CDR3 spans 19 residues. Germline values: CDR1 SGHVS, CDR2 FNYEAQ. V shed 4 bases, J shed 4 bases, and the junction held 17 bases outside the gene matches. The CDR3 DNA follows: TGTGCCAGCAGCTCCCTTGGACAGGGAGTAAGGGAAGGCACCGGGGAGCTGTTTTTT. It encodes CASSSLGQGVREGTGELFF.

This chain links TRBV3-1 (or the pseudogene TRBV3-2) with TRBJ1-2, with 7 positions matching TRBD1. This CDR3 is built from 13 residues. Germline values: CDR1 LGHDT, CDR2 YNNKEL (reference sequence). The V gene end was trimmed by 5 bases and the J gene end by 6 bases; junction bases not matched to a gene: 6. The CDR3 region has the DNA TGTGCCAGCAGCATCCGACAGGGAGATGGCTACACCTTC. This translates into CASSIRQGDGYTF.

V gene TRBV6-5 combines with J gene TRBJ1-3, with TRBD1 identical over 7 bases. The junction had 8 bases not matched to a gene; V was cut back by 5 bases and J by 4 bases. Germline CDR1 is MNHEY and CDR2 is SVGAGI. This CDR3 spans 15 amino acids. The CDR3 DNA reads as TGTGCCAGCAGTCCTGACCCGACAGGGGGAAACACCATATATTTT. Its translation is CASSPDPTGGNTIYF.

The chain recombines TRBV29-1 with TRBJ2-1, with D unclear. CDR1 SQVTM and CDR2 ANQGSEA come from the germline V gene. The CDR3 spans 12 residues. The V end was cut by 7 bases, the J end by 3 bases, with 10 bases between. The CDR3 nucleotides read TGCAGCGCGCTTATGAGCTACAATGAGCAGTTCTTC. This translates into CSALMSYNEQFF.

The rearrangement uses TRBV5-5 and TRBJ2-2; D ambiguous. Germline CDR1 is SGHKS and CDR2 is YYEKEE (reference sequence). This CDR3 spans 13 amino acids. V was cut by 1 base and J by 5 bases, with 6 bases left in between. DNA of the CDR3: TGTGCCAGCAGCTTGATAGTTACCGGGGAGCTGTTTTTT. This codes for CASSLIVTGELFF. Using reference TRBV5-5 and TRBJ2-2 for the parts outside the CDR3, the full variable domain is DAGVTQSPTHLIKTRGQQVTLRCSPISGHKSVSWYQQVLGQGPQFIFQYYEKEERGRGNFPDRFSARQFPNYSSELNVNALLLGDSALYLCASSLIVTGELFFGEGSRLTVL.

The chain has TRBV19 and TRBJ1-1, with 7 bases that match TRBD1. CDR1 is LNHDA and CDR2 is SQIVND in the germline V gene (reference sequence). The CDR3 runs 13 residues. Trimming removed 5 bases from V and 0 bases from J; junction bases left unmatched: 0. For the CDR3, the DNA is TGTGCCAGTAGTGACAGGGTGAACACTGAAGCTTTCTTT. This codes for CASSDRVNTEAFF.

The rearrangement links TRBV4-1 to TRBJ2-1, with D perhaps matching TRBD1 (6 bases). The germline gives CDR1 MGHRA, CDR2 YSYEKL. CDR3 length equals 15 residues. V was trimmed by 1 base and J by 6 bases, leaving 13 bases between them. The CDR3 region has the DNA TGCGCCAGCAGCCAAGGGACAGTGGTGAGCAATGAGCAGTTCTTC. It yields the protein CASSQGTVVSNEQFF.

V is TRBV2 and J is TRBJ2-7, with D perhaps TRBD2 (5 bases). With 4 bases removed from V and 5 bases from J, the gap between germline ends came to 15 bases. The CDR3 has 14 residues. CDR1 is SNHLY, CDR2 FYNNEI, per germline. The CDR3 protein is CASSGAPQRDEQYF. The CDR3 DNA is TGTGCCAGCAGTGGGGCCCCCCAGAGGGACGAGCAGTACTTC.

The chain has TRBV6-1 and TRBJ1-1, with a tentative D call TRBD1 (5 bases). The length of the CDR3 is 13 residues. The V gene lost 2 bases and the J gene lost 5 bases, with 9 bases spanning the gap. Germline lookup yields CDR1 MNHNS and CDR2 SASEGT. CDR3 DNA: TGTGCCAGCAGTGAATTCCAGGGAACTGAAGCTTTCTTT. Amino acids: CASSEFQGTEAFF.